Presented here are 23 T cell receptor beta chains from one specimen sequenced in a study of blood T cell repertoires in COVID-19. Sequencing used immunoSEQ multiplex PCR; TCRdb keeps in-frame clones, though not all of them. The profile covers approximately 300,000 clones, with more than 90% appearing a single time and roughly 2.6% taken by the ten largest. What was sequenced was PBMCs or T cells enriched from blood (not recorded which). The receptor source for this set is a man between 60 and 75 years old who had recovered from COVID-19.

This chain joins TRBV7-9 and TRBJ1-6, with D possibly matching TRBD1 (5 bases). Per germline, CDR1 SEHNR and CDR2 FQNEAQ (reference sequence). This CDR3 comprises 14 residues. Deletions cut 3 bases from V and 5 bases from J, with 8 bases between. Here the CDR3 reads CASSFRQNNSPLHF. CDR3 nucleotide sequence: TGTGCCAGCAGCTTTCGACAGAATAATTCACCCCTCCACTTT. The full variable domain, its missing parts supplied by reference TRBV7-9 and TRBJ1-6, is DTGVSQNPRHKITKRGQNVTFRCDPISEHNRLYWYRQTLGQGPEFLTYFQNEAQLEKSRLLSDRFSAERPKGSFSTLEIQRTEQGDSAMYLCASSFRQNNSPLHFGNGTRLTVT.

The V gene is TRBV30, the J gene TRBJ2-2; 9 positions match TRBD2. The CDR3 sequence is 16 residues long. Germline lookup yields CDR1 GTSNPN and CDR2 SVGIG (reference sequence). Trimming cost V 8 bases and J 5 bases; bases outside gene matches: 15. In nucleotides, the CDR3 is TGTGCCGTACAGATGGCGGGGGGGCCTGGGACCGGGGAGCTGTTTTTT. It is translated as CAVQMAGGPGTGELFF.

Only one count was recorded for this clone. The chain couples TRBV7-6 to TRBJ1-2, with TRBD1 matching over 7 bases. The CDR3 sequence is 13 residues long. After removal of 6 bases from V and 7 bases from J, the junction contained 8 bases not matched to a gene. CDR1 is SGHVS and CDR2 is FNYEAQ in the germline V gene. CDR3 bases: TGTGCCAGCAGTTTAACAGGGGACCTTGGCTACACCTTC. This encodes CASSLTGDLGYTF.

The chain uses TRBV11-3 and TRBJ2-7, with a tentative D call TRBD2 (6 bases). Trimming removed 1 base at V and 0 bases at J, with 10 bases between. The CDR3 is made up of 15 amino acids. Germline CDR1 SGHNT, CDR2 YENEEA. CDR3: CASSLGLANSYEQYF. CDR3 bases: TGTGCCAGCAGCTTAGGCCTAGCGAACTCCTACGAGCAGTACTTC.

This chain connects TRBV5-4 to TRBJ1-1, with no clear D. CDR1 and CDR2 from the germline V gene are SGHNT and YYREEE (reference sequence). The CDR3 is 13 amino acids. V lost 0 bases to trimming and J lost 8 bases, with 11 bases between them. The CDR3 region has the DNA TGTGCCAGCAGCTTGGGAGGTAATCGGGAAGCTTTCTTT. The encoded protein is CASSLGGNREAFF.

In its sample, this clone was seen once. The chain carries TRBV9 and TRBJ1-1; possible D gene TRBD1, 5 bases. V was trimmed by 0 bases and J by 4 bases, leaving 16 bases between them. This CDR3 contains 16 residues. CDR1 is SGDLS, CDR2 YYNGEE, per germline. The CDR3 DNA reads TGTGCCAGCAGCGTAGCCCCTCAGGGCGGGGGCACTGAAGCTTTCTTT. It yields the protein CASSVAPQGGGTEAFF. Full variable domain (outside the CDR3, taken from reference TRBV9 and TRBJ1-1): DSGVTQTPKHLITATGQRVTLRCSPRSGDLSVYWYQQSLDQGLQFLIQYYNGEERAKGNILERFSAQQFPDLHSELNLSSLELGDSALYFCASSVAPQGGGTEAFFGQGTRLTVV.

The rearrangement joins TRBV18 to TRBJ1-5, with a possible D match to TRBD1 (5 bases). This CDR3 spans 14 amino acids. CDR1 KGHSH and CDR2 LQKENI come from the germline V gene. V was trimmed by 2 bases and J by 5 bases, leaving 10 bases between them. The CDR3 nucleotides read TGTGCCAGCTCACCAATCGCAGGGTATCAGCCCCAGCATTTT. Translating it yields CASSPIAGYQPQHF.

The J gene is TRBJ2-5, the V gene TRBV24-1, with D tentatively TRBD2 (5 bases). Germline loops: CDR1 KGHDR, CDR2 SFDVKD. The CDR3 length is 15 residues. V was trimmed by 4 bases and J by 1 base, leaving 12 bases between them. The CDR3: CATSDHEAGQETQYF. CDR3 DNA: TGTGCCACCAGTGACCACGAGGCGGGCCAAGAGACCCAGTACTTC.

The CDR3 DNA follows: TGTGCCAGCTCACCGGTCGGGACTAGCGGGGAGACCCAGTACTTC. Protein product: CASSPVGTSGETQYF. This chain connects TRBV18 to TRBJ2-5, with 12 bases identical to TRBD2. CDR1 and CDR2 (germline): KGHSH, LQKENI. This CDR3 has 15 residues. The V gene end was trimmed by 3 bases and the J gene end by 5 bases; junction bases not matched to a gene: 4.

In its sample, this clone was seen a few times. The J gene is TRBJ2-1, the V gene TRBV27; TRBD2 agrees at 11 bases. V shed 6 bases, J shed 6 bases, and the junction held 10 bases outside the gene matches. Germline V gene lookup returns CDR1 MNHEY and CDR2 SMNVEV (reference sequence). This CDR3 spans 16 amino acids. The CDR3 loop is CASRLNSGTSGNEQFF. CDR3 coding DNA: TGTGCCAGCAGACTGAATTCAGGGACTAGCGGCAATGAGCAGTTCTTC.

The chain carries TRBV7-6 and TRBJ2-2; the match to TRBD1 covers 8 bases. Germline trimming cut 7 bases from V and 2 bases from J; bases unmatched to any gene: 6. CDR3 length equals 15 residues. The germline gives CDR1 SGHVS, CDR2 FNYEAQ. CDR3 DNA sequence: TGTGCCAGCACCGTAACAGGGGGTAACACCGGGGAGCTGTTTTTT. The encoded protein is CASTVTGGNTGELFF.

This chain uses TRBV5-1 with TRBJ2-3, with 11 bases aligning to TRBD1. The CDR3 has 16 residues. Germline assignment: CDR1 SGHRS and CDR2 YFSETQ. Unmatched junction bases numbered 5, after V lost 3 bases and J lost 2 bases. In DNA form, the CDR3 reads TGCGCCAGCAGCTGGACAGGGGGCCAGACCACAGATACGCAGTATTTT. It codes for CASSWTGGQTTDTQYF.

The chain carries TRBV7-8 and TRBJ1-2; D is uncertain. The ends were cut back, 2 bases at V and 6 bases at J, with 10 bases in the middle. The CDR3 is 13 amino acids. The V gene's germline CDR1 is SGHVS and CDR2 FQNEAQ. The DNA for the CDR3 is TGTGCCAGCAGCTTATATGAGGTGCATGGCTACACCTTC. It is translated as CASSLYEVHGYTF.

The rearrangement joins TRBV6-5 to TRBJ2-7; TRBD2 aligns across 8 bases. J lost 0 bases, V lost 10 bases, and 11 bases had no gene match. The CDR3 has 15 residues. The V gene's germline CDR1 is MNHEY and CDR2 SVGAGI. The CDR3 coding sequence is TGTGCCACAACACCACCCGGGACTAGCTCCTACGAGCAGTACTTC. Protein sequence: CATTPPGTSSYEQYF.

This clone was recorded once. The chain carries TRBV5-1 and TRBJ2-1; 10 nucleotides match TRBD1. Germline trimming cut 1 base from V and 6 bases from J; bases unmatched to any gene: 10. Looked up from germline, CDR1 is SGHRS and CDR2 is YFSETQ. This CDR3 spans 17 amino acids. The CDR3, as DNA: TGCGCCAGCAGCTTGTCGGGAGCCGGGACAGGGGCCAATGAGCAGTTCTTC. Translating gives CASSLSGAGTGANEQFF.

The rearrangement joins TRBV6-5 to TRBJ1-3; no clear D. This CDR3 has 15 residues. V lost 4 bases and J lost 0, with 10 bases in between. Per germline, CDR1 MNHEY and CDR2 SVGAGI. CDR3 region: CASSLVERSGNTIYF. The CDR3 nucleotides read TGTGCCAGCAGTTTGGTTGAGCGCTCTGGAAACACCATATATTTT.

This chain uses TRBV7-2 with TRBJ1-6; D gene ambiguous. CDR3 size: 15 residues. V was shortened by 1 base and J by 9 bases, with 13 bases between the two germline ends. Germline V gene sequence: CDR1 SGHTA, CDR2 FQGNSA. The CDR3 sequence is CASSLVRELSSPLHF. The DNA for the CDR3 is TGTGCCAGCAGCTTAGTGAGGGAGCTATCTTCACCCCTCCACTTT.

The CDR3 coding sequence is TGTGCCAGCTCACTGACAGTTTTTAATGAAAAACTGTTTTTT. This sequence encodes CASSLTVFNEKLFF. The chain employs TRBV18 and TRBJ1-4; the D gene is possibly TRBD1 (5 bases). V was trimmed by 4 bases and J by 4 bases, leaving 10 bases between them. This CDR3 spans 14 amino acids. Germline lookup yields CDR1 KGHSH and CDR2 LQKENI.

The V and J genes are TRBV7-9 and TRBJ2-2, with D tentatively TRBD1 (5 bases). There are 15 residues in the CDR3. CDR1 and CDR2 from the germline V gene are SEHNR and FQNEAQ (reference sequence). V was cut by 0 bases and J by 3 bases, with 8 bases left in between. For the CDR3, the DNA is TGTGCCAGCAGCTTAGCAGGGGCGCACACCGGGGAGCTGTTTTTT. Translation gives CASSLAGAHTGELFF. The whole variable domain, remainder taken from reference TRBV7-9 and TRBJ2-2, is DTGVSQNPRHKITKRGQNVTFRCDPISEHNRLYWYRQTLGQGPEFLTYFQNEAQLEKSRLLSDRFSAERPKGSFSTLEIQRTEQGDSAMYLCASSLAGAHTGELFFGEGSRLTVL.

The gene calls are TRBV2 and TRBJ1-5, with a weak D call TRBD1 (6 bases). V lost 5 bases and J lost 1, with 15 bases in between. The CDR3 spans 16 residues. Germline V gene sequence: CDR1 SNHLY, CDR2 FYNNEI. The CDR3 nucleotides are TGTGCCAGCAGTACCAGGGGAGAGGGAAGCAATCAGCCCCAGCATTTT. Its protein product is CASSTRGEGSNQPQHF.

The chain uses TRBV19 and TRBJ1-3; 7 bases agree with TRBD1. After removal of 3 bases from V and 3 bases from J, the junction contained 8 bases not matched to a gene. This CDR3 is 16 amino acids long. Germline-derived CDR1 and CDR2 are LNHDA and SQIVND (reference sequence). The CDR3 sequence: CASSIGAGGNGNTIYF. The CDR3 DNA follows: TGTGCCAGTAGTATTGGTGCAGGGGGAAATGGAAACACCATATATTTT. Full variable domain (rest looked up from reference TRBV19 and TRBJ1-3): DGGITQSPKYLFRKEGQNVTLSCEQNLNHDAMYWYRQDPGQGLRLIYYSQIVNDFQKGDIAEGYSVSREKKESFPLTVTSAQKNPTAFYLCASSIGAGGNGNTIYFGEGSWLTVV.

CDR3 nucleotide sequence: TGTGCCAGTACCCCGGGACTAGCGGGAGTCCGAGGGAATGAGCAGTTCTTC. It encodes CASTPGLAGVRGNEQFF. V gene TRBV19 combines with J gene TRBJ2-1, with 14 bases matching TRBD2. This CDR3 spans 17 amino acids. J was trimmed by 7 bases and V by 7 bases; bases with no gene match: 12. The germline V gene has CDR1 LNHDA and CDR2 SQIVND (reference sequence).

The V and J genes are TRBV19 and TRBJ1-5; 7 bases are a match to TRBD1. J gave up 9 bases and V 5 bases, and 10 bases lay outside the gene matches. Germline CDR1 and CDR2: LNHDA and SQIVND (reference sequence). The CDR3 extends over 14 amino acids. CDR3: CASSPGQSSPPQHF. DNA of the CDR3: TGTGCCAGTAGTCCGGGACAGTCGAGTCCGCCCCAGCATTTT.